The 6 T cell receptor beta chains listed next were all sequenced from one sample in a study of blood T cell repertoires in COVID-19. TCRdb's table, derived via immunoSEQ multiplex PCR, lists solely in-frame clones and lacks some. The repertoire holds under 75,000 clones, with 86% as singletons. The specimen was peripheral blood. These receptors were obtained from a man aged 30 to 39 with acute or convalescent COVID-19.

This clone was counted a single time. The CDR3 loop is CASSVRRDLPQHF. The DNA for the CDR3 is TGTGCCAGCAGCGTACGCAGGGATTTGCCCCAGCATTTT. J is TRBJ1-5 and V is TRBV7-2; the D gene is possibly TRBD1 (5 bases). The length of the CDR3 is 13 residues. CDR1 is SGHTA, CDR2 FQGNSA, per germline. V lost 5 bases and J 9 bases, leaving 14 bases between the germline ends.

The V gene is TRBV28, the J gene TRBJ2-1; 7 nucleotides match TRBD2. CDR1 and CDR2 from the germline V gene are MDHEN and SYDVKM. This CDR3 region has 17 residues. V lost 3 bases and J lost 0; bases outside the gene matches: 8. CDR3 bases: TGTGCCAGCAGTTTTCCCTCTAGCGGTAGCTCCTACAATGAGCAGTTCTTC. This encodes CASSFPSSGSSYNEQFF.

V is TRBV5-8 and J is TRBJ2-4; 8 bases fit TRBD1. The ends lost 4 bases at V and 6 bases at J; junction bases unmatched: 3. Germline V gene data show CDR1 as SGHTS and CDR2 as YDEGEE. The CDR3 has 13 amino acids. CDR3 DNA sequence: TGTGCCAGCAGCCATGACAGGGGAAACATTCAGTACTTC. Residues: CASSHDRGNIQYF.

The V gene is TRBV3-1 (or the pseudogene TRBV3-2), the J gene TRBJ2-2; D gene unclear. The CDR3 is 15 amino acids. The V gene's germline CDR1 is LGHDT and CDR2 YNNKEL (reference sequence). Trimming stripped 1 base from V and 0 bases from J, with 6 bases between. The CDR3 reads CASSQAPSNTGELFF. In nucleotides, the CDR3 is TGTGCCAGCAGCCAAGCCCCGTCGAACACCGGGGAGCTGTTTTTT.

The CDR3 DNA sequence: TGTGCCAGCAGCTTACGGGAGTATAGCTATGGCTACACCTTC. Residues: CASSLREYSYGYTF. The J gene is TRBJ1-2, the V gene TRBV7-8; D gene uncertain. This CDR3 has 14 residues. V lost 2 bases and J 4 bases, leaving 11 bases between the germline ends. Germline values: CDR1 SGHVS, CDR2 FQNEAQ.

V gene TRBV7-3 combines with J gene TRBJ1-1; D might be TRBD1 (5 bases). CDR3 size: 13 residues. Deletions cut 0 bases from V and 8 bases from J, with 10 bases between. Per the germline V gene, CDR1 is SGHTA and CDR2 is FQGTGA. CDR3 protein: CASSLTGGTEAFF. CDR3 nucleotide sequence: TGTGCCAGCAGCTTAACTGGGGGGACCGAAGCTTTCTTT.